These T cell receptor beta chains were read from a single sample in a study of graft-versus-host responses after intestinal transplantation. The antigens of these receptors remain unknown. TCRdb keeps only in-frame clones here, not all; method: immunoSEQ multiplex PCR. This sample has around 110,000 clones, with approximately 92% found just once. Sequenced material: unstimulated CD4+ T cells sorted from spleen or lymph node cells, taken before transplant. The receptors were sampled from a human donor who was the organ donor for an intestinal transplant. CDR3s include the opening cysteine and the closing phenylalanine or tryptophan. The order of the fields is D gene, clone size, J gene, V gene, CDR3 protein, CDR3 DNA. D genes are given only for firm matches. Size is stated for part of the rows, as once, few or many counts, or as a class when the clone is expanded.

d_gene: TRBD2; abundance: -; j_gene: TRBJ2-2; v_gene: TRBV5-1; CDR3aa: CASRWGLAGEDGELFF; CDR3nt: TGCGCCAGCAGGTGGGGACTAGCGGGAGAAGACGGGGAGCTGTTTTTT
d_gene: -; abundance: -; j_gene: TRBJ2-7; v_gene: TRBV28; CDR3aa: CASSPTGSYEQYF; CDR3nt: TGTGCCAGCAGCCCAACAGGCTCCTACGAGCAGTACTTC
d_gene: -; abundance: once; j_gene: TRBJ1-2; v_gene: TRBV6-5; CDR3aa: CASSSGYGYTF; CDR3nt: TGTGCCAGCAGTTCCGGGTATGGCTACACCTTC
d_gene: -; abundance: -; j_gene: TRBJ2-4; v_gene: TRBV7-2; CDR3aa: CASSLGQGGIQYF; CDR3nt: TGTGCCAGCAGCTTAGGGCAGGGAGGCATTCAGTACTTC
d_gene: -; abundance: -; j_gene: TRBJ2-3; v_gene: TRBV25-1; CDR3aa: CASSEPGTDTQYF; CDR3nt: TGTGCCAGCAGTGAACCCGGAACAGATACGCAGTATTTT
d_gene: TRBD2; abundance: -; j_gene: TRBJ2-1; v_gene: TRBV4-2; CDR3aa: CASSQESGRASYNEQFF; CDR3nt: TGTGCCAGCAGCCAAGAAAGCGGGAGGGCCTCCTACAATGAGCAGTTCTTC
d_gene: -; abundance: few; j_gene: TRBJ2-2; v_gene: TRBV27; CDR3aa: CASSYRGPPPTGELFF; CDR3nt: TGTGCCAGCAGTTATAGGGGCCCCCCGCCGACCGGGGAGCTGTTTTTT
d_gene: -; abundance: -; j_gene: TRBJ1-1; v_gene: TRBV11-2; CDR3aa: CASSIGPGPNTEAFF; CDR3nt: TGTGCCAGCAGCATCGGGCCAGGACCGAACACTGAAGCTTTCTTT
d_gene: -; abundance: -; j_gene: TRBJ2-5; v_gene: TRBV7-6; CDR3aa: CASSLYVLAEETQYF; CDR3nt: TGTGCCAGCAGCTTATATGTTTTAGCGGAAGAGACCCAGTACTTC
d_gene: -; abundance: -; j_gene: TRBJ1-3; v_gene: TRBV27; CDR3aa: CASSPRPGGNTIYF; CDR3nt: TGTGCCAGCAGTCCGCGACCGGGGGGAAACACCATATATTTT
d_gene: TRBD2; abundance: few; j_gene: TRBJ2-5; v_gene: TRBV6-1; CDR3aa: CASSEWGRDRAETQYF; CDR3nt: TGTGCCAGCAGTGAATGGGGGAGGGACCGGGCAGAGACCCAGTACTTC
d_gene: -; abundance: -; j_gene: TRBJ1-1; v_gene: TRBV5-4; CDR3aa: CASSSTGEAFF; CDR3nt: TGTGCCAGCAGCTCCACGGGTGAAGCTTTCTTT
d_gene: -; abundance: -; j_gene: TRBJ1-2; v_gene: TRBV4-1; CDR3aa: CASSQPTQGYGYTF; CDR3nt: TGCGCCAGCAGCCAACCTACTCAGGGTTATGGCTACACCTTC
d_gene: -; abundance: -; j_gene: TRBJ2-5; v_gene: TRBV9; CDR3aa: CASSVGAGETQYF; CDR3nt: TGTGCCAGCAGCGTAGGGGCCGGAGAGACCCAGTACTTC
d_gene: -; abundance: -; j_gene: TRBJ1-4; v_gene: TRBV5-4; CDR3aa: CASSLDRATNEKLFF; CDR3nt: TGTGCCAGCAGCTTGGACAGGGCAACTAATGAAAAACTGTTTTTT
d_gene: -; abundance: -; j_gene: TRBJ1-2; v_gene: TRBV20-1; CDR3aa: CSAEEGYTF; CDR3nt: TGCAGTGCTGAGGAGGGCTACACCTTC
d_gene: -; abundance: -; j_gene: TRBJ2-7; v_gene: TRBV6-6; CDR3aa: CASANLRGAYEQYF; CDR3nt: TGTGCCAGCGCAAATCTTCGGGGCGCCTACGAGCAGTACTTC
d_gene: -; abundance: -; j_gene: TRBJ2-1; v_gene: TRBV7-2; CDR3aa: CASSARVSGNEQFF; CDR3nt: TGTGCCAGCAGCGCCAGGGTGTCGGGCAATGAGCAGTTCTTC
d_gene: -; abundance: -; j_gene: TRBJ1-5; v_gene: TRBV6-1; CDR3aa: CASSDNRVASNQPQHF; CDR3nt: TGTGCCAGCAGTGACAACAGGGTGGCAAGCAATCAGCCCCAGCATTTT
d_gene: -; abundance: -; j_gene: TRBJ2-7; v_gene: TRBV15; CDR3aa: CATSRDRDPNYEQYF; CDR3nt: TGTGCCACCAGCAGAGACAGGGACCCGAACTACGAGCAGTACTTC
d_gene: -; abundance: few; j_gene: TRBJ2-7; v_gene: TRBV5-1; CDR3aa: CASSLGADGGRREQYF; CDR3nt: TGCGCCAGCAGCTTGGGGGCAGACGGGGGTCGACGCGAGCAGTACTTC
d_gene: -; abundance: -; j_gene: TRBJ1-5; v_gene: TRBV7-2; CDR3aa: CASSLAGQAQPQHF; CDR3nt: TGTGCCAGCAGCTTAGCAGGGCAGGCTCAGCCCCAGCATTTT